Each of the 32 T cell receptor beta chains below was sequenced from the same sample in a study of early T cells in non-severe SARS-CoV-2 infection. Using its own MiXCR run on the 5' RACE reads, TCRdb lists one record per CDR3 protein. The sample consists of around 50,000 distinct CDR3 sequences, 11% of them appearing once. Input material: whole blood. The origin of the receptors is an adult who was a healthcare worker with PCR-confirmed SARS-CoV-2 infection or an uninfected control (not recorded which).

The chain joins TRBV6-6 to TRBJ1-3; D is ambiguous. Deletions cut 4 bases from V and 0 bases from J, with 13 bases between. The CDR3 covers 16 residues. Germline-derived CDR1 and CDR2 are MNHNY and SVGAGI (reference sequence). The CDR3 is CASSSLFSSSGNTIYF. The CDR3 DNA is TGTGCCAGCAGTTCGTTGTTTTCCTCCTCTGGAAACACCATATATTTT.

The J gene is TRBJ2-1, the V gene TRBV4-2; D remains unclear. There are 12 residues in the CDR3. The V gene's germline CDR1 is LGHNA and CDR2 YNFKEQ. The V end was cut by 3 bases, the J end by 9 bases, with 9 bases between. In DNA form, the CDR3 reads TGTGCCAGCAGCCAGGAAAGGACTGAGCAGTTCTTC. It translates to CASSQERTEQFF.

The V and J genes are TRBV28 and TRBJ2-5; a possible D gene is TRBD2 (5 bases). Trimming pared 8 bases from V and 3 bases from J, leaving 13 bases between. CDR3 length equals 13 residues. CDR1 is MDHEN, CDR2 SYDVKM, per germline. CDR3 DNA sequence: TGTGCCAGCTCTTTGGCGAGGGAAGAGACCCAGTACTTC. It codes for CASSLAREETQYF.

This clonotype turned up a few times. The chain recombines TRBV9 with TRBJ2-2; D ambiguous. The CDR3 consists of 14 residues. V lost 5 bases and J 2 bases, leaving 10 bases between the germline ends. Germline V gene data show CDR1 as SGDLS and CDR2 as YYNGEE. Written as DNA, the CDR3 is TGTGCCAGCAGTGTCCAGGATAACACCGGGGAGCTGTTTTTT. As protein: CASSVQDNTGELFF. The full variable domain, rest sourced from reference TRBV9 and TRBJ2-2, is DSGVTQTPKHLITATGQRVTLRCSPRSGDLSVYWYQQSLDQGLQFLIQYYNGEERAKGNILERFSAQQFPDLHSELNLSSLELGDSALYFCASSVQDNTGELFFGEGSRLTVL.

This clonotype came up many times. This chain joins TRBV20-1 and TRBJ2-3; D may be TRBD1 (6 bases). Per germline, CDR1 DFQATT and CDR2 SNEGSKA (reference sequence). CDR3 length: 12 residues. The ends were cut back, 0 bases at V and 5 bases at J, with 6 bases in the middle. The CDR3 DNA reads TGCAGTGCTAGAGAAGGGGGAGATACGCAGTATTTT. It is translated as CSAREGGDTQYF.

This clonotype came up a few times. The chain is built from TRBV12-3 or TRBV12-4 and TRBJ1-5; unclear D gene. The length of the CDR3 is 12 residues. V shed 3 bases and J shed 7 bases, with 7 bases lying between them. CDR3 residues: CASSFDRQPQHF. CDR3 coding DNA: TGTGCCAGCAGTTTTGACCGCCAGCCCCAGCATTTT.

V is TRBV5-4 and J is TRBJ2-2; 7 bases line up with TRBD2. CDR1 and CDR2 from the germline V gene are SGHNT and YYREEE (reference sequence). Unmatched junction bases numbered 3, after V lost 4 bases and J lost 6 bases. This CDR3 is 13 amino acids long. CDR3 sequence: CASSPAGAGELFF. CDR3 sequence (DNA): TGTGCCAGCAGCCCGGCGGGAGCCGGGGAGCTGTTTTTT. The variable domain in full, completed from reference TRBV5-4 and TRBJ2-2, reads ETGVTQSPTHLIKTRGQQVTLRCSSQSGHNTVSWYQQALGQGPQFIFQYYREEENGRGNFPPRFSGLQFPNYSSELNVNALELDDSALYLCASSPAGAGELFFGEGSRLTVL.

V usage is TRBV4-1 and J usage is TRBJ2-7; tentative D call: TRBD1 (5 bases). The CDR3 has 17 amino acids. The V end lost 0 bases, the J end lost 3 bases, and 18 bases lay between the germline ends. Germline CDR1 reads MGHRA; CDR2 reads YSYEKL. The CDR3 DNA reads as TGCGCCAGCAGCCAAGATTCCTTACTGTATCAGGGCTACGAGCAGTACTTC. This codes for CASSQDSLLYQGYEQYF.

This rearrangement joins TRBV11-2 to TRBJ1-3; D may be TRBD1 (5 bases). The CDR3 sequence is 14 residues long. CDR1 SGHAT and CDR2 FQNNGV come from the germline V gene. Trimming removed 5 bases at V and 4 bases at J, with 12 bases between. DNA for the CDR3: TGTGCCAGCAGCCCTGGGGGGAGAGGAAACACCATATATTTT. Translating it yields CASSPGGRGNTIYF.

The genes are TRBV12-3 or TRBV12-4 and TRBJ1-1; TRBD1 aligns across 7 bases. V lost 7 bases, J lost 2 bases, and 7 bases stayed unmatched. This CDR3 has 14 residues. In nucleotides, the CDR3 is TGTGCCAGCACTATGACAGGGATCAACACTGAAGCTTTCTTT. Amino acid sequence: CASTMTGINTEAFF.

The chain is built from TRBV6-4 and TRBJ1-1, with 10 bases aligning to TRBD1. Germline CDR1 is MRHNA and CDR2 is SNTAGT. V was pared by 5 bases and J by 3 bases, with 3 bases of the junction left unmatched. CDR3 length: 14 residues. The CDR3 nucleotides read TGTGCCAGCAGTTTGGACAGGGGGGACACTGAAGCTTTCTTT. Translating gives CASSLDRGDTEAFF.

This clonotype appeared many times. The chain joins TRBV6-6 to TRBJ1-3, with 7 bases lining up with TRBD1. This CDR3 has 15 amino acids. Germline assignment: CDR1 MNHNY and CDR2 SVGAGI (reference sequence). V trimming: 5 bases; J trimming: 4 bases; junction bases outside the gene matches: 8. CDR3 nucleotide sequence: TGTGCCAGCAGTACAATCTACAGGGGCGGAAACACCATATATTTT. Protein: CASSTIYRGGNTIYF.

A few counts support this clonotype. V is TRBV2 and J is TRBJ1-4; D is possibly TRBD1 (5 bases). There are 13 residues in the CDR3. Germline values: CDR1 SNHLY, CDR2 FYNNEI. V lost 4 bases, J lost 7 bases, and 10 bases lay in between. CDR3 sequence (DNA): TGTGCCAGCAGTGGGGGGAGTGGTGAAAAACTGTTTTTT. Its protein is CASSGGSGEKLFF.

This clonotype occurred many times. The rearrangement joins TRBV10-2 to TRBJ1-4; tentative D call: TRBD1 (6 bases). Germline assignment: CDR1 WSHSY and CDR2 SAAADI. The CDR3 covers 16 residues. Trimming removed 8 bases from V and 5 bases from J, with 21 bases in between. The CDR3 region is CASRRGLGGTNEKLFF. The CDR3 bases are TGCGCCAGCCGGAGGGGGTTGGGGGGCACAAATGAAAAACTGTTTTTT.

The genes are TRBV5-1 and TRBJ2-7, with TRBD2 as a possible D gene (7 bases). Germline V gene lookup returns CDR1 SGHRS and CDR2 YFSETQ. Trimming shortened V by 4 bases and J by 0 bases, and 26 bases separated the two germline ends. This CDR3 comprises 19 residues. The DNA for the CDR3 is TGCGCCAGCAGCCCTTCTCCCGCGGGAGTCCCGGACAGCTCCTACGAGCAGTACTTC. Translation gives CASSPSPAGVPDSSYEQYF.

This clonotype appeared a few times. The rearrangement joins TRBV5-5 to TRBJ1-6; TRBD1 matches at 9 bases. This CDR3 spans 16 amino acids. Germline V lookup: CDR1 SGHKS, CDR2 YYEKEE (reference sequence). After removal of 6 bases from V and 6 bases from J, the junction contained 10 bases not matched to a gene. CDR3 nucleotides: TGTGCCAGCAACTCCCCCCCGGGACAGGGTAATTCACCCCTCCACTTT. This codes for CASNSPPGQGNSPLHF.

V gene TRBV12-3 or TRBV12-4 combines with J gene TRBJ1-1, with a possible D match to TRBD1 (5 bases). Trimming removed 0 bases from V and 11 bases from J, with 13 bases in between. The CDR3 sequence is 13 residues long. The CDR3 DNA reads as TGTGCCAGCAGTTTAGCTGGGGGGACGGGCGCTTTCTTT. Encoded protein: CASSLAGGTGAFF.

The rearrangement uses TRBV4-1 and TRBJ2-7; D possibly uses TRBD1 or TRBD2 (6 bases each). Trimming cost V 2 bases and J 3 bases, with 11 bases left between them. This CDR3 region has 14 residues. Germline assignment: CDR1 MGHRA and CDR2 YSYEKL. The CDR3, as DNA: TGCGCCAGCAGCCAAAGTAGGGGGGTCTACGAGCAGTACTTC. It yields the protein CASSQSRGVYEQYF.

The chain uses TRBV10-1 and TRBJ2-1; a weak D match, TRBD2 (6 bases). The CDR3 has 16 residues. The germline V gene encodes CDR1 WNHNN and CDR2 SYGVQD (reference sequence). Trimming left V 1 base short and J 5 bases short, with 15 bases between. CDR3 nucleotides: TGCGCCAGCAGTGAGTACGCGGACTATTCTAACAATGAGCAGTTCTTC. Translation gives CASSEYADYSNNEQFF.

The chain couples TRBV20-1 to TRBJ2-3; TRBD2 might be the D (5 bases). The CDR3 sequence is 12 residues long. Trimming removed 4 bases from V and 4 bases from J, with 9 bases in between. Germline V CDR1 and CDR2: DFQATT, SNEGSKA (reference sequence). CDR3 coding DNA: TGCAGTGCTACCGGGAACTCAGATACGCAGTATTTT. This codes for CSATGNSDTQYF.

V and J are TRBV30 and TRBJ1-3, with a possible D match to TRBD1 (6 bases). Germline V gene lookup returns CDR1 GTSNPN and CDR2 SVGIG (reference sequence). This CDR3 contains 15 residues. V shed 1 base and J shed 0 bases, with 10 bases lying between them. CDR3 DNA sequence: TGTGCCTGGAGTGCCTCGGACAGCTCTGGAAACACCATATATTTT. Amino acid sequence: CAWSASDSSGNTIYF.

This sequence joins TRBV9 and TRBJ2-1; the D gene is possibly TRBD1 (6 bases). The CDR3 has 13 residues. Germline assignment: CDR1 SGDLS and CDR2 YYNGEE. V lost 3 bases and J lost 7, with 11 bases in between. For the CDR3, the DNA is TGTGCCAGCAGCGGTACAGGGATGAATGAGCAGTTCTTC. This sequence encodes CASSGTGMNEQFF.

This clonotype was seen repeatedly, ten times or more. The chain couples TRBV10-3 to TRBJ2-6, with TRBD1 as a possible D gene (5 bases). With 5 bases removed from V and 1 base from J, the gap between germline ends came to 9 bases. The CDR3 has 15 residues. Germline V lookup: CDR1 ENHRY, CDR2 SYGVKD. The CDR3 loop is CAISLDNSGANVLTF. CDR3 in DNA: TGTGCCATCAGTCTGGACAATTCTGGGGCCAACGTCCTGACTTTC.

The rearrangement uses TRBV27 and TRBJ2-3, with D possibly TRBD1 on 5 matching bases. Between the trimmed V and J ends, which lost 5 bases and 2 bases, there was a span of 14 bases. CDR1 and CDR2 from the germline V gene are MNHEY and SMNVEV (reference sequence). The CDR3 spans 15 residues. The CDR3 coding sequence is TGTGCCAGCAGTACCCCCCTCAGGGACACAGATACGCAGTATTTT. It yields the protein CASSTPLRDTDTQYF.

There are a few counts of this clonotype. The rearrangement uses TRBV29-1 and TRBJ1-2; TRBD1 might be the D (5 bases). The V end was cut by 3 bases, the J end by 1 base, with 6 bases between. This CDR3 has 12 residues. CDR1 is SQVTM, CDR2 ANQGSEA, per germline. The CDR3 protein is CSVDQGNYGYTF. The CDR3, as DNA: TGCAGCGTTGATCAGGGTAACTATGGCTACACCTTC.

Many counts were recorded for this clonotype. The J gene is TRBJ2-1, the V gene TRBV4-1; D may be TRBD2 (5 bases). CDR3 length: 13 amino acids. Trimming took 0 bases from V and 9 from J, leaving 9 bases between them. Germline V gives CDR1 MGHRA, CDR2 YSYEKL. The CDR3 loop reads CASSQEGLAEQFF. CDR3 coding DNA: TGCGCCAGCAGCCAAGAAGGCCTAGCTGAGCAGTTCTTC.

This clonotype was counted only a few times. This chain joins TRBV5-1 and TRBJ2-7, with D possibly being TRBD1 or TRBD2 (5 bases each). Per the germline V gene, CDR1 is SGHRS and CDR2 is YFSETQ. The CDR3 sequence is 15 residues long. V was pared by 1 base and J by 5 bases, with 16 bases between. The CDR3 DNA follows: TGCGCCAGCAGCTTGTCGCAGGGTGGGAGCGACGAGCAGTACTTC. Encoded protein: CASSLSQGGSDEQYF.

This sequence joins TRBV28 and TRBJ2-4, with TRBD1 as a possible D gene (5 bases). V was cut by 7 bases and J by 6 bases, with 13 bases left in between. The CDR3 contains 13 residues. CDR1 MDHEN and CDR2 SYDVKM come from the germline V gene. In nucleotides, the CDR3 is TGTGCCAGCAAGGGCAGGGCTGGAAACATTCAGTACTTC. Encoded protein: CASKGRAGNIQYF.

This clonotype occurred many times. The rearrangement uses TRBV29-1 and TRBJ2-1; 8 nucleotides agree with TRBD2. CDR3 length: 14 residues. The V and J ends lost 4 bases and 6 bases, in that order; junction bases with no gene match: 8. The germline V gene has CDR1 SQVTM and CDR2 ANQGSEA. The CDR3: CSVATSGGGNEQFF. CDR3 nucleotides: TGCAGCGTTGCTACTAGCGGAGGTGGCAATGAGCAGTTCTTC.

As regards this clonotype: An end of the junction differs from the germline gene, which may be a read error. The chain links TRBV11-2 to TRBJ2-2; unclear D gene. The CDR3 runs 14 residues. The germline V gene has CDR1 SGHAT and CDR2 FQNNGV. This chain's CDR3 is CASSSIVNTEELFF. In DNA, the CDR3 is TGTGCCAGCAGCTCCATAGTGAACACCGAGGAGCTGTTTTTT.

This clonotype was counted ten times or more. This CDR3 reads CASSLQAADTQYF. In nucleotides, the CDR3 is TGCGCCAGCAGCTTGCAGGCCGCAGATACGCAGTATTTT. The gene calls are TRBV5-1 and TRBJ2-3, with D hard to call. The V gene's germline CDR1 is SGHRS and CDR2 YFSETQ. V lost 1 base and J 4 bases, leaving 7 bases between the germline ends. The CDR3 spans 13 residues.

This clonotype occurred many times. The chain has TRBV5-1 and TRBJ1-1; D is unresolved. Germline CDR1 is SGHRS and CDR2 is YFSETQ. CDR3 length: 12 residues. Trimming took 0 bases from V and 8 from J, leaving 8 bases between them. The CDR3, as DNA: TGCGCCAGCAGCTTGGCGGCAGACGAAGCTTTCTTT. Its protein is CASSLAADEAFF.